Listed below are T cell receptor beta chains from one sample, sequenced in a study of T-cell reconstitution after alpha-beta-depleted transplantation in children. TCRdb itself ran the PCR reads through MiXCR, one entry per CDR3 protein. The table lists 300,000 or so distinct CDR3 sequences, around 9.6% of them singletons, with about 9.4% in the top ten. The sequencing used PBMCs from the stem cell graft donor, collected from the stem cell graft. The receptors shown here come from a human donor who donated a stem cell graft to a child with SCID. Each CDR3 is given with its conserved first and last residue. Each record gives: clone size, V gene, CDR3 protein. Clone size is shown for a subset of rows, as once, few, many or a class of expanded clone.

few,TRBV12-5,CASGLIDEQFF
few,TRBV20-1,CSARGYGLETQYF
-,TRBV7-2,CASSLALGSNQPQHF
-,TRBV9,CASSAGPEVEQYF
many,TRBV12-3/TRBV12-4,CASSLSTGTANYNEQFF
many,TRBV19,CASSMEDPDTQYF
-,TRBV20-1,CSARTTANTEAFF
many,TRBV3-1,CASSILDSNYEQYF
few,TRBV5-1,CASSPRGISTGELFF
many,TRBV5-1,CASSYPGADTQYF
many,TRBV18,CASSPDGEQYF
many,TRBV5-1,CASSTGTGDTGELFF
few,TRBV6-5,CASSYSGGPYSNQPQHF